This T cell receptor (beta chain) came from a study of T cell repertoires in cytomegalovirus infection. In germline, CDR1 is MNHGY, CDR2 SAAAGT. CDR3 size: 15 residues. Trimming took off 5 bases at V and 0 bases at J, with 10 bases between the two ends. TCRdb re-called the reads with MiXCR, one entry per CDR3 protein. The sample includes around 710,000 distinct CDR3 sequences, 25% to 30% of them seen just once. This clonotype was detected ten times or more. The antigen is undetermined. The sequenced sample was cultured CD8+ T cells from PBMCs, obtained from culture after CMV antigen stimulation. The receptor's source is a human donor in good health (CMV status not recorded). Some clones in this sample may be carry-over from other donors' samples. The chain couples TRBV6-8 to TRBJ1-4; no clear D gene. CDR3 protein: CASSLDRPTNEKLFF. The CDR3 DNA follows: TGTGCCAGCAGTCTAGACCGCCCAACTAATGAAAAACTGTTTTTT.